The 22 T cell receptor beta chains listed next were all sequenced from one sample in a study of control samples from healthy donors and cancer patients. This table comes from immunoSEQ multiplex PCR, and its TCRdb copy is limited to in-frame clones, with some not included. The sample shows 100,000 to 120,000 clones, more than 75% of them seen only once. The sample taken for sequencing was PBMCs. These TCRs come from a woman aged 55-70 years with lung cancer.

This clone turned up a few times. V is TRBV9 and J is TRBJ1-3; the D gene is possibly TRBD1 (5 bases). This CDR3 has 16 amino acids. Trimming removed 5 bases at V and 4 bases at J, with 19 bases between. Per the germline V gene, CDR1 is SGDLS and CDR2 is YYNGEE. CDR3 sequence: CASSNAGTEGGNTIYF. The DNA of the CDR3 is TGTGCCAGCAGTAACGCCGGGACCGAGGGAGGAAACACCATATATTTT.

This chain links TRBV4-2 with TRBJ2-1; 10 nucleotides agree with TRBD1. This CDR3 spans 16 amino acids. V trimming: 0 bases; J trimming: 5 bases; junction bases outside the gene matches: 4. Germline V gene sequence: CDR1 LGHNA, CDR2 YNFKEQ. The CDR3 here is CASSQEGDRGDNEQFF. The DNA for the CDR3 is TGTGCCAGCAGCCAAGAGGGGGACAGGGGTGACAATGAGCAGTTCTTC.

The chain uses TRBV11-3 and TRBJ2-3; no reliable D call. This CDR3 region has 14 residues. From germline, CDR1 is SGHNT and CDR2 YENEEA. Trimming took 0 bases from V and 2 from J, leaving 6 bases between them. The CDR3 DNA reads as TGTGCCAGCAGCTTAGATGGCTACACAGATACGCAGTATTTT. Protein product: CASSLDGYTDTQYF.

The chain uses TRBV25-1 and TRBJ1-2; 9 positions agree with TRBD1. With 1 base clipped from V and 9 bases from J, the junction kept 3 bases outside the gene matches. CDR3 length: 13 residues. Germline V gene data show CDR1 as MGHDK and CDR2 as SYGVNS. CDR3 sequence: CASSESTGGRYTF. As DNA, the CDR3 is TGTGCCAGCAGTGAATCGACAGGGGGACGCTACACCTTC.

The chain recombines TRBV6-5 with TRBJ1-1, with 7 bases that match TRBD1. Germline assignment: CDR1 MNHEY and CDR2 SVGAGI. The trim removed 7 bases at V and 1 base at J, leaving 6 bases unmatched. The CDR3 loop spans 14 amino acids. The CDR3 is CASIRQGKNTEAFF. The CDR3 region has the DNA TGTGCCAGCATCAGACAGGGTAAGAACACTGAAGCTTTCTTT.

V gene TRBV5-1 combines with J gene TRBJ2-5; 9 bases line up with TRBD1. The CDR3 runs to 15 residues. Per the germline V gene, CDR1 is SGHRS and CDR2 is YFSETQ. V lost 3 bases to trimming and J lost 3 bases; unmatched junction nucleotides: 6. The CDR3 DNA sequence: TGCGCCAGCAGCTCCCCGGACAGGGGAGAAGAGACCCAGTACTTC. Protein: CASSSPDRGEETQYF.

The V gene is TRBV6-2 or TRBV6-3, the J gene TRBJ1-5; D is ambiguous. V lost 2 bases to trimming and J lost 0 bases, with 2 bases between them. Germline lookup yields CDR1 MNHEY and CDR2 SVGEGT. The CDR3 has 13 amino acids. The CDR3 here is CASSYNSNQPQHF. The CDR3 DNA reads TGTGCCAGCAGTTACAATAGCAATCAGCCCCAGCATTTT.

V is TRBV2 and J is TRBJ1-6, with unresolved D. This CDR3 comprises 13 residues. The V gene's germline CDR1 is SNHLY and CDR2 FYNNEI. Trimming took off 7 bases at V and 7 bases at J, with 11 bases between the two ends. The CDR3 coding sequence is TGTGCCAGCAACCGGGATTTAAATTCACCCCTCCACTTT. Protein sequence: CASNRDLNSPLHF.

The chain couples TRBV27 to TRBJ1-5; a weak D match, TRBD1 (5 bases). The CDR3 spans 14 residues. V was shortened by 3 bases and J by 2 bases, with 8 bases between the two germline ends. Per germline, CDR1 MNHEY and CDR2 SMNVEV (reference sequence). The CDR3: CASSLAGGNQPQHF. CDR3 DNA: TGTGCCAGCAGTTTGGCGGGGGGCAATCAGCCCCAGCATTTT.

The chain carries TRBV18 and TRBJ1-5; 7 nucleotides align to TRBD1. CDR3 length: 15 residues. CDR1 is KGHSH and CDR2 is LQKENI in the germline V gene. J gave up 7 bases and V 3 bases, and 9 bases lay outside the gene matches. The CDR3 reads CASSPSGGLGQPQHF. The CDR3 DNA reads TGTGCCAGCTCACCGTCAGGGGGGCTGGGACAGCCCCAGCATTTT.

The chain has TRBV6-6 and TRBJ2-3; TRBD2 might be the D (6 bases). Germline V gives CDR1 MNHNY, CDR2 SVGAGI (reference sequence). V dropped 7 bases and J dropped 4 bases, with 21 bases sitting between them. CDR3 size: 16 residues. CDR3 residues: CASNGRDGSGSDTQYF. As DNA, the CDR3 is TGTGCCAGCAATGGTCGGGATGGTAGCGGATCAGATACGCAGTATTTT.

This chain uses TRBV9 with TRBJ2-7; 10 nucleotides line up with TRBD2. V trimming: 6 bases; J trimming: 3 bases; junction bases outside the gene matches: 6. There are 14 residues in the CDR3. CDR1 is SGDLS, CDR2 YYNGEE, per germline. CDR3 bases: TGTGCCAGCACTCCGGGACTAGCGATCTACGAGCAGTACTTC. Its translation: CASTPGLAIYEQYF.

The chain is built from TRBV2 and TRBJ1-5; D not resolved. V dropped 0 bases and J dropped 6 bases, with 9 bases sitting between them. The CDR3 sequence is 14 residues long. Germline V lookup: CDR1 SNHLY, CDR2 FYNNEI. CDR3 DNA: TGTGCCAGCAGTGAAGCGAGGACTCTTCAGCCCCAGCATTTT. The encoded protein is CASSEARTLQPQHF.

The genes are TRBV12-3 or TRBV12-4 and TRBJ1-6; D gene uncertain. CDR3 length: 13 amino acids. V lost 6 bases and J lost 4, with 7 bases in between. As DNA, the CDR3 is TGTGCCAGCAGGACGTCTTATAATTCACCCCTCCACTTT. Its protein is CASRTSYNSPLHF.

The rearrangement uses TRBV10-3 and TRBJ2-3, with 9 bases that match TRBD2. Germline values: CDR1 ENHRY, CDR2 SYGVKD. This CDR3 contains 18 residues. J gave up 0 bases and V 0 bases, and 7 bases lay outside the gene matches. DNA for the CDR3: TGTGCCATCAGTGAGTCCGCTTCGACTAGCGGAAGCACAGATACGCAGTATTTT. It is translated as CAISESASTSGSTDTQYF.

V and J are TRBV28 and TRBJ1-2, with D possibly TRBD1 on 5 matching bases. Germline assignment: CDR1 MDHEN and CDR2 SYDVKM. Trimming cost V 2 bases and J 4 bases, with 14 bases left between them. The CDR3 sequence is 15 residues long. As DNA, the CDR3 is TGTGCCAGCAGTTTAACCGACCTGCAGGGCTATGGCTACACCTTC. This encodes CASSLTDLQGYGYTF.

The sample holds a few counts of this clone. The chain combines TRBV2 with TRBJ2-6, with D unresolved. Germline V gene sequence: CDR1 SNHLY, CDR2 FYNNEI. V dropped 4 bases and J dropped 0 bases, with 7 bases sitting between them. The CDR3 totals 15 residues. As DNA, the CDR3 is TGTGCCAGCAGTGCATTGTTCTCTGGGGCCAACGTCCTGACTTTC. Translating gives CASSALFSGANVLTF.

This chain connects TRBV5-8 to TRBJ1-4; no definite D call. Trimming removed 0 bases at V and 0 bases at J, with 9 bases between. Germline values: CDR1 SGHTS, CDR2 YDEGEE. CDR3 length: 16 residues. The CDR3, as DNA: TGTGCCAGCAGCTTGGGTAGAGGATCAACTAATGAAAAACTGTTTTTT. It translates to CASSLGRGSTNEKLFF.

The genes are TRBV7-8 and TRBJ1-5, with D hard to call. V was clipped by 5 bases and J by 2 bases, with 13 bases between them. Germline V gene lookup returns CDR1 SGHVS and CDR2 FQNEAQ. The CDR3 length is 15 residues. CDR3 protein: CASSGSGLGNQPQHF. CDR3 in DNA: TGTGCCAGCAGCGGAAGTGGGTTAGGCAATCAGCCCCAGCATTTT.

The chain uses TRBV6-6 and TRBJ1-2; possibly TRBD1 for D (6 bases). The CDR3 loop spans 15 amino acids. V shed 2 bases and J shed 1 base, with 11 bases lying between them. Germline-derived CDR1 and CDR2 are MNHNY and SVGAGI (reference sequence). CDR3 in amino acids: CASSYALQGNYGYTF. CDR3 bases: TGTGCCAGCAGTTACGCGTTACAGGGTAACTATGGCTACACCTTC.

This clone was detected only once. J is TRBJ2-5 and V is TRBV7-9; 9 bases are shared with TRBD2. Trimming removed 0 bases from V and 5 bases from J; junction bases left unmatched: 4. Germline CDR1 and CDR2: SEHNR and FQNEAQ (reference sequence). The CDR3 totals 15 residues. The CDR3: CASSLAGGRGETQYF. The CDR3, as DNA: TGTGCCAGCAGCTTAGCCGGCGGGAGGGGTGAGACCCAGTACTTC.

This chain connects TRBV7-2 to TRBJ2-1; D is perhaps TRBD2 (5 bases). V was shortened by 4 bases and J by 5 bases, with 12 bases between the two germline ends. CDR1 is SGHTA, CDR2 FQGNSA, per germline. The CDR3 loop spans 14 amino acids. The CDR3 sequence is CASSSWTGNNEQFF. The CDR3 nucleotides are TGTGCCAGCAGCTCATGGACCGGGAACAATGAGCAGTTCTTC. Using reference TRBV7-2 and TRBJ2-1 for the parts outside the CDR3, the full variable domain is GAGVSQSPSNKVTEKGKDVELRCDPISGHTALYWYRQSLGQGLEFLIYFQGNSAPDKSGLPSDRFSAERTGGSVSTLTIQRTQQEDSAVYLCASSSWTGNNEQFFGPGTRLTVL.